This is a list of T cell receptor beta chains from one sample in a study of shared clonotypes between healthy human individuals. This table comes from immunoSEQ multiplex PCR, and its TCRdb copy is limited to in-frame clones, with some not included. The table has about 800,000 clones, 96% seen once. Material for sequencing was naive CD8+ T cells sorted from blood. The receptor set was obtained from a man aged 25-45 years in good health. Both conserved end residues are part of each CDR3. The order of the fields is V gene, clone size, D gene, J gene, CDR3 protein, CDR3 DNA. A D gene is named only where the DNA matches it firmly. Clone size is stated in some rows and not others, as once, few, many or a class when expanded.

v_call: TRBV11-3; clone_size: NA; d_call: NA; j_call: TRBJ2-5; cdr3_aa: CASSSRDGDETQYF; cdr3_nt: TGTGCCAGCAGCTCGCGGGATGGGGATGAGACCCAGTACTTC
v_call: TRBV7-8; clone_size: NA; d_call: TRBD1; j_call: TRBJ2-7; cdr3_aa: CASSRDRPYEQYF; cdr3_nt: TGTGCCAGCAGCCGGGACAGACCCTACGAGCAGTACTTC
v_call: TRBV2; clone_size: NA; d_call: NA; j_call: TRBJ1-2; cdr3_aa: CASPGEQGGYTF; cdr3_nt: TGTGCCAGTCCGGGAGAACAGGGCGGCTACACCTTC
v_call: TRBV28; clone_size: once; d_call: NA; j_call: TRBJ2-2; cdr3_aa: CASRDYSGDPTGELFF; cdr3_nt: TGTGCCAGCAGGGACTATAGCGGAGACCCCACCGGGGAGCTGTTTTTT
v_call: TRBV5-1; clone_size: NA; d_call: TRBD1; j_call: TRBJ2-7; cdr3_aa: CASRLGQGAYEQYF; cdr3_nt: TGCGCCAGCAGGCTCGGACAGGGGGCGTACGAGCAGTACTTC
v_call: TRBV7-9; clone_size: NA; d_call: NA; j_call: TRBJ1-2; cdr3_aa: CASSFRAFYGYTF; cdr3_nt: TGTGCCAGCAGCTTCCGGGCCTTTTATGGCTACACCTTC
v_call: TRBV6-1; clone_size: NA; d_call: NA; j_call: TRBJ1-4; cdr3_aa: CASSEYRAQNEKLFF; cdr3_nt: TGTGCCAGCAGTGAGTACAGGGCCCAAAATGAAAAACTGTTTTTT
v_call: TRBV20-1; clone_size: NA; d_call: NA; j_call: TRBJ2-7; cdr3_aa: CTPKCEQYF; cdr3_nt: TGCACCCCGAAGTGCGAGCAGTACTTC
v_call: TRBV7-9; clone_size: NA; d_call: NA; j_call: TRBJ2-3; cdr3_aa: CASSLTRADTQYF; cdr3_nt: TGTGCCAGCAGCCTCACACGTGCAGATACGCAGTATTTT
v_call: TRBV9; clone_size: many; d_call: NA; j_call: TRBJ2-2; cdr3_aa: CASSDQAKFNTGELFF; cdr3_nt: TGTGCCAGCAGCGACCAAGCTAAGTTTAACACCGGGGAGCTGTTTTTT
v_call: TRBV7-2; clone_size: NA; d_call: TRBD1; j_call: TRBJ2-7; cdr3_aa: CASSFSVQGSYEQYF; cdr3_nt: TGTGCCAGCAGCTTCTCCGTACAGGGGTCCTACGAGCAGTACTTC
v_call: TRBV27; clone_size: NA; d_call: TRBD2; j_call: TRBJ2-7; cdr3_aa: CAAGVGYEQYF; cdr3_nt: TGTGCCGCGGGGGTGGGCTACGAGCAGTACTTC
v_call: TRBV15; clone_size: NA; d_call: NA; j_call: TRBJ2-5; cdr3_aa: CATSAVAGETQYF; cdr3_nt: TGTGCCACCAGCGCTGTAGCCGGGGAGACCCAGTACTTC
v_call: TRBV2; clone_size: NA; d_call: NA; j_call: TRBJ2-7; cdr3_aa: CASSEDFYEQYF; cdr3_nt: TGTGCCAGCAGTGAAGATTTTTACGAGCAGTACTTC
v_call: TRBV5-1; clone_size: NA; d_call: NA; j_call: TRBJ1-4; cdr3_aa: CASSVGFVTNEKLFF; cdr3_nt: TGCGCCAGCAGCGTAGGGTTTGTAACTAATGAAAAACTGTTTTTT
v_call: TRBV28; clone_size: NA; d_call: TRBD2; j_call: TRBJ2-7; cdr3_aa: CASSPSRSGRNAYEQYF; cdr3_nt: TGTGCCAGCAGTCCTAGTCGCAGCGGGAGGAATGCCTACGAGCAGTACTTC